This T cell receptor beta chain was sequenced in a study of blood T cell repertoires in COVID-19. The assay was immunoSEQ multiplex PCR, and TCRdb's table has in-frame clones only and misses some. Of some 310,000 clones listed, almost 90% were seen once; the top ten hold roughly 2.9%. Germline V gene data show CDR1 as GTSNPN and CDR2 as SVGIG (reference sequence). The CDR3 is made up of 17 amino acids. The V gene end was trimmed by 1 base and the J gene end by 6 bases; junction bases not matched to a gene: 14. The chain couples TRBV30 to TRBJ1-5, with TRBD1 matching 8 bases. The TCR originated in a woman under 40 with COVID-19, enrolled during active disease. Material: peripheral blood. CDR3 residues: CAWSASLQQGVPQPQHF. CDR3 bases: TGTGCCTGGAGTGCCTCACTGCAACAGGGGGTTCCTCAGCCCCAGCATTTT.